These T cell receptor beta chains were read from a single sample in a study of cytomegalovirus exposure and HLA in healthy donors. Profiled with immunoSEQ multiplex PCR; TCRdb holds only in-frame clones, not every one. The sample shows roughly 180,000 clones, around 80% of them seen only once. Specimen: PBMCs. All receptors derive from a male donor in good health and CMV-seronegative. Both conserved end residues are part of each CDR3.

V: TRBV5-4; J: TRBJ2-3; CDR3: CASSPRQADTQYF
V: TRBV2; J: TRBJ1-1; CDR3: CASPQGANTEAFF
V: TRBV27; J: TRBJ2-6; CDR3: CASRTGLRASSSGANVLTF
V: TRBV18; J: TRBJ1-5; CDR3: CASSLQHTGPRARQPQHF
V: TRBV5-1; J: TRBJ2-7; CDR3: CASSLRQGTGNEQYF
V: TRBV4-3; J: TRBJ2-1; CDR3: CASSQVVGRSEQFF
V: TRBV9; J: TRBJ2-7; CDR3: CAEQGARNEQYF
V: TRBV6-5; J: TRBJ1-1; CDR3: CASSSLTGGYTEAFF
V: TRBV7-9; J: TRBJ2-4; CDR3: CASSSSLRGQNIQYF
V: TRBV28; J: TRBJ1-5; CDR3: CASSFGANSNQPQHF
V: TRBV6-6; J: TRBJ2-7; CDR3: CASSYPPADEQYF
V: TRBV9; J: TRBJ2-2; CDR3: CASSVDGQVPTGELFF
V: TRBV5-1; J: TRBJ2-2; CDR3: CANQNLETGELFF
V: TRBV7-2; J: TRBJ2-7; CDR3: CASSWGSTYEQYF
V: TRBV4-3; J: TRBJ2-5; CDR3: CASSQTVEKETQYF
V: TRBV7-8; J: TRBJ2-7; CDR3: CASSLGQQTYEQYF
V: TRBV9; J: TRBJ2-3; CDR3: CASSVGAGGTSTDTQYF
V: TRBV9; J: -; CDR3: CASSEGTGLYEQYF
V: TRBV6-5; J: TRBJ1-6; CDR3: CASSYSINPGTPLHF
V: TRBV30; J: TRBJ2-6; CDR3: CAWRSGGLGGANVLTF
V: TRBV30; J: TRBJ2-7; CDR3: CAWSVGSYEQYF
V: TRBV4-3; J: TRBJ2-2; CDR3: CASRASDRGNTGELFF
V: TRBV21-1; J: TRBJ2-2; CDR3: CASSKPPQGNGTGELFF
V: TRBV11-2; J: TRBJ2-3; CDR3: CASSLDGISTDTQYF
V: TRBV7-9; J: TRBJ1-4; CDR3: CASSLLGATNEKLFF
V: TRBV4-2; J: TRBJ2-7; CDR3: CASSQDAGQGNSYEQYF
V: TRBV28; J: TRBJ2-6; CDR3: CASSRQVSGANVLTF
V: TRBV6-4; J: TRBJ1-1; CDR3: CASRVRTDTEAFF
V: TRBV18; J: TRBJ1-4; CDR3: CASSPTGTEKLFF
V: TRBV28; J: TRBJ1-5; CDR3: CASTPPGWDILQSNQPQHF
V: TRBV27; J: TRBJ1-3; CDR3: CASSSRQVSGNTIYF
V: TRBV30; J: TRBJ2-3; CDR3: CARSNSLTDTQYF
V: TRBV19; J: TRBJ2-7; CDR3: CASSTGSTGGEQYF
V: TRBV7-8; J: TRBJ2-2; CDR3: CASSWTSGSHGELFF
V: TRBV28; J: TRBJ2-7; CDR3: CASSLGSRAFYEQYF
V: TRBV7-2; J: TRBJ2-7; CDR3: CASSLEGLAGEQYF
V: TRBV5-5; J: TRBJ2-5; CDR3: CASSSLEETQYF
V: TRBV14; J: TRBJ2-6; CDR3: CASSLSGGGGANVLTF
V: TRBV2; J: TRBJ1-2; CDR3: CASRGTGAINYGYTF
V: TRBV7-2; J: TRBJ2-7; CDR3: CASSSRTGAIYEQYF
V: TRBV11-2; J: TRBJ2-2; CDR3: CASSLRTSGSNGELFF
V: TRBV2; J: TRBJ1-2; CDR3: CASYGTSRGNYGYTF
V: TRBV7-6; J: TRBJ2-1; CDR3: CASSLGNRGNHNEQFF
V: TRBV7-2; J: TRBJ2-3; CDR3: CASSPRLAGIPSTDTQYF
V: TRBV19; J: TRBJ2-2; CDR3: CASSIDRNTGELFF
V: TRBV5-4; J: TRBJ2-1; CDR3: CASSLDVGRPGNEQFF
V: TRBV18; J: TRBJ1-1; CDR3: CASSPPLGRMNTEAFF
V: TRBV4-2; J: TRBJ1-1; CDR3: CASSQDQGAGADTEAFF
V: TRBV28; J: TRBJ2-6; CDR3: CASSFPSSGANVLTF
V: TRBV28; J: TRBJ1-1; CDR3: CASIQNTEAFF
V: TRBV9; J: TRBJ1-2; CDR3: CASSVRGGYGYTF